Below are 4 T cell receptor beta chains sequenced from a single sample in a study of T cell responses to AZD1222 COVID-19 vaccine. Produced via immunoSEQ multiplex PCR; TCRdb's table is partial and in-frame only. The table records roughly 100,000 clones, about 90% of them present only once. Sequences were derived from peripheral blood, sampled 28 days after the second AZD1222 dose. Receptors were obtained from an adult who received the AZD1222 COVID-19 vaccine.

This chain uses TRBV4-2 with TRBJ1-1; D remains unclear. CDR3 length equals 16 residues. V was cut by 0 bases and J by 4 bases, with 15 bases left in between. Per germline, CDR1 LGHNA and CDR2 YNFKEQ. CDR3 region: CASSQDSGLGSTEAFF. The CDR3 DNA reads TGTGCCAGCAGCCAAGATTCTGGCCTAGGTAGCACTGAAGCTTTCTTT.

The chain employs TRBV7-9 and TRBJ1-1; no definite D call. The CDR3 spans 13 residues. The ends were cut back, 3 bases at V and 1 base at J, with 6 bases in the middle. Germline-derived CDR1 and CDR2 are SEHNR and FQNEAQ (reference sequence). This CDR3 is CASSFGGNTEAFF. In DNA, the CDR3 is TGTGCCAGCAGCTTTGGTGGGAACACTGAAGCTTTCTTT.

The J gene is TRBJ1-6, the V gene TRBV6-5; the D is unclear. This CDR3 has 16 amino acids. In germline, CDR1 is MNHEY, CDR2 SVGAGI. V shed 0 bases and J shed 2 bases, with 8 bases lying between them. As DNA, the CDR3 is TGTGCCAGCAGTTACTCGGCGGGAACCTATAATTCACCCCTCCACTTT. Encoded protein: CASSYSAGTYNSPLHF.

The chain employs TRBV6-6 and TRBJ2-7; weak D call: TRBD1 (6 bases). Deletions cut 2 bases from V and 1 base from J, with 9 bases between. The CDR3 covers 14 residues. The V gene's germline CDR1 is MNHNY and CDR2 SVGAGI (reference sequence). This CDR3 is CASSYRDTSYEQYF. Written as DNA, the CDR3 is TGTGCCAGCAGTTACCGGGACACATCCTACGAGCAGTACTTC.